The clone carrying this T cell receptor beta chain was seen more than once but under ten times. Its matching antigen is unknown. Per germline, CDR1 LNHNV and CDR2 YYDKDF (reference sequence). CDR3 length equals 17 residues. Trimming removed 1 base from V and 2 bases from J; junction bases left unmatched: 9. TCRdb used MiXCR to reprocess the reads, holding one entry per CDR3 protein. Of about 920,000 distinct CDR3 sequences listed, around 32% are singletons. This specimen comes from a study of T cell repertoires in cytomegalovirus infection. The sample here was cultured CD8+ T cells from PBMCs, taken from culture after CMV antigen stimulation. The clonotype originates from a human donor in good health (CMV status not recorded). Some clones in this sample may be carry-over from other donors' samples. The rearrangement uses TRBV15 and TRBJ1-2; TRBD1 matches 8 bases. The CDR3 reads CATSRVGGQGANYGYTF. CDR3 sequence (DNA): TGTGCCACCAGCAGAGTCGGGGGTCAGGGGGCAAACTATGGCTACACCTTC.